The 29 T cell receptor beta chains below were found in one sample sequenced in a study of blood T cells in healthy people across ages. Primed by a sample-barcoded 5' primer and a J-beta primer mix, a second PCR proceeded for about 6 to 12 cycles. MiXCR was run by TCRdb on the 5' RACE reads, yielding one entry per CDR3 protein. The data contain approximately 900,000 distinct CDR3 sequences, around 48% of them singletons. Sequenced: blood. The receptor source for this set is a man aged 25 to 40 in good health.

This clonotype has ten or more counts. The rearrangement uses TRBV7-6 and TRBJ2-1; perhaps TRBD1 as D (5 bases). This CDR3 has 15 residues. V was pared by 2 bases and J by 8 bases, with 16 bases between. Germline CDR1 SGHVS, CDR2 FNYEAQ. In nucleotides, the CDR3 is TGTGCCAGCAGCTTAAAGGGGCGCCAATCCGATGAGCAGTTCTTC. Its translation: CASSLKGRQSDEQFF.

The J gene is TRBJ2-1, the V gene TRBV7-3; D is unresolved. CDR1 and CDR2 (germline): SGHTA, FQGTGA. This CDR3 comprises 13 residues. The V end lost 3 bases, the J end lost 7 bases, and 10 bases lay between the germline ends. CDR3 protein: CASSFPGENEQFF. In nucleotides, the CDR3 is TGTGCCAGCAGCTTCCCCGGAGAGAATGAGCAGTTCTTC.

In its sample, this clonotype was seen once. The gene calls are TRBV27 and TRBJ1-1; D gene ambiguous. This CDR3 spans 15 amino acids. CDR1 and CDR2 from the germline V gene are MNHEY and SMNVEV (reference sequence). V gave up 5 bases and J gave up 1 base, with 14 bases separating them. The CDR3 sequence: CASSMGTLGNTEAFF. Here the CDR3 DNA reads TGTGCCAGCAGTATGGGTACATTGGGGAACACTGAAGCTTTCTTT.

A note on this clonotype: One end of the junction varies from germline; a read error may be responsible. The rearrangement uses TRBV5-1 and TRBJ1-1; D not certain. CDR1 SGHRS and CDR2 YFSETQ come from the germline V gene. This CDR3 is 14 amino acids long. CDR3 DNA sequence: TGTGCCAGCAGTTTAGCGTCCGGGAACACTGAAGCTTTCTTT. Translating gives CASSLASGNTEAFF.

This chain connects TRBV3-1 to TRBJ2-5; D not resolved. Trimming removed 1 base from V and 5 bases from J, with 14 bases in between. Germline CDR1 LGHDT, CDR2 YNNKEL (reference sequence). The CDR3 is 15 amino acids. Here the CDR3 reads CASSQGPASYETQYF. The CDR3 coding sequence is TGTGCCAGCAGCCAAGGCCCGGCCTCATACGAGACCCAGTACTTC.

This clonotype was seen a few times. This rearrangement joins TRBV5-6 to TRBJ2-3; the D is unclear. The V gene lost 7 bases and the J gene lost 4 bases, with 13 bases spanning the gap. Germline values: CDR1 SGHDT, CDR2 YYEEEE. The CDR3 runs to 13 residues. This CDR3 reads CASALLSSDTQYF. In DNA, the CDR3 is TGTGCCAGCGCGTTATTGAGCTCAGATACGCAGTATTTT.

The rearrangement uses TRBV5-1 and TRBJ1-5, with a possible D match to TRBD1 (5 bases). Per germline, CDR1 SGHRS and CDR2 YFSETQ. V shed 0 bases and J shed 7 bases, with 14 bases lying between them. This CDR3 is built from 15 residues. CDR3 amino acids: CASSLDGGGVQPQHF. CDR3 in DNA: TGCGCCAGCAGCTTGGACGGCGGGGGGGTACAGCCCCAGCATTTT.

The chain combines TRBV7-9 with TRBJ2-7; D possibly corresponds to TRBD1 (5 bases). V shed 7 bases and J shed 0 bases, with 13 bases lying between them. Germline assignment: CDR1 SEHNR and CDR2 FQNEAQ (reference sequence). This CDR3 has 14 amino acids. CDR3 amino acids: CASTPQVTSYEQYF. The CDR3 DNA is TGTGCCAGCACCCCACAGGTTACCTCCTACGAGCAGTACTTC.

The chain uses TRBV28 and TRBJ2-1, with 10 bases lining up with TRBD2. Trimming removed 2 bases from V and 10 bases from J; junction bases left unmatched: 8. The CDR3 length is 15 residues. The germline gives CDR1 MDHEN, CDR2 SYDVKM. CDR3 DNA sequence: TGTGCCAGCAGTTTACTAGCGGGGGAACGAGGAGAGCAGTTCTTC. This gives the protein CASSLLAGERGEQFF. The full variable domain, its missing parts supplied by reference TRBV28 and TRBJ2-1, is DVKVTQSSRYLVKRTGEKVFLECVQDMDHENMFWYRQDPGLGLRLIYFSYDVKMKEKGDIPEGYSVSREKKERFSLILESASTNQTSMYLCASSLLAGERGEQFFGPGTRLTVL.

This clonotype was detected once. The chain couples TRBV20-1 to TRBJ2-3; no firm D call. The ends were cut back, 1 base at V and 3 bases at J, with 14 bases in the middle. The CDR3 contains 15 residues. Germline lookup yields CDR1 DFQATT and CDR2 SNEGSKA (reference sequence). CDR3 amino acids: CSARADRGKTDTQYF. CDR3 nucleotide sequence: TGCAGTGCTAGAGCCGACCGCGGTAAGACAGATACGCAGTATTTT.

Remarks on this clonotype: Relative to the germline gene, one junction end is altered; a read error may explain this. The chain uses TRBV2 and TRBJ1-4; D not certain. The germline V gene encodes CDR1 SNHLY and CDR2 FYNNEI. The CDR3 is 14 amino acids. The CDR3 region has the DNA TGTGCCAGCAGAGAAGAGTATTTGGGTGAAAAACTGTTTTTT. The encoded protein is CASREEYLGEKLFF.

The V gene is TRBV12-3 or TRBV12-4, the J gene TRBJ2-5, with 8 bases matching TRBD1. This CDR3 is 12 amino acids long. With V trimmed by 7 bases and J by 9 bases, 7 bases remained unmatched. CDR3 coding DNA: TGTGCCAGCAACAGGGGGGTTGGTTCCCAGTACTTC. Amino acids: CASNRGVGSQYF.

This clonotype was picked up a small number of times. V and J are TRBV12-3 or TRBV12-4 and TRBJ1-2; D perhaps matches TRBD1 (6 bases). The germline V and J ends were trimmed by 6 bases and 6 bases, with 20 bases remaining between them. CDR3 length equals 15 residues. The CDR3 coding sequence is TGTGCCAGCAGCGTCACCCAGGGGCCCCCGGATGGCTACACCTTC. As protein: CASSVTQGPPDGYTF.

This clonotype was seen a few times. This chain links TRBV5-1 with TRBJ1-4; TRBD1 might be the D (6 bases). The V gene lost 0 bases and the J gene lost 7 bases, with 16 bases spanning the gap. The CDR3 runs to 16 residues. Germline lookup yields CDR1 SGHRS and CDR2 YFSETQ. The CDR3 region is CASSLDTSRGGEKLFF. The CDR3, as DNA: TGCGCCAGCAGCTTGGATACAAGCAGGGGAGGTGAAAAACTGTTTTTT.

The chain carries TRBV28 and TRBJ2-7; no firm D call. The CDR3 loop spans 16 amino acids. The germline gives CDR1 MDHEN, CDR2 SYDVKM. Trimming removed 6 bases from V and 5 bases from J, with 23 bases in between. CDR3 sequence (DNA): TGTGCCAGCAGCCCTTACTTGGCCGCCGGCCGGAACGAGCAGTACTTC. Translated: CASSPYLAAGRNEQYF.

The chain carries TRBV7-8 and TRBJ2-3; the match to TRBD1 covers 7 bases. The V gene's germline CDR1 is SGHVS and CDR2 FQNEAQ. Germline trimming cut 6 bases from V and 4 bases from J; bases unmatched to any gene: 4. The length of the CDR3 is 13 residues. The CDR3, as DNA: TGTGCCAGCAGACCGACAGGGTCAGATACGCAGTATTTT. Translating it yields CASRPTGSDTQYF. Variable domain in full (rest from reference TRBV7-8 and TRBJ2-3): GAGVSQSPRYKVAKRGQDVALRCDPISGHVSLFWYQQALGQGPEFLTYFQNEAQLDKSGLPSDRFFAERPEGSVSTLKIQRTQQEDSAVYLCASRPTGSDTQYFGPGTRLTVL.

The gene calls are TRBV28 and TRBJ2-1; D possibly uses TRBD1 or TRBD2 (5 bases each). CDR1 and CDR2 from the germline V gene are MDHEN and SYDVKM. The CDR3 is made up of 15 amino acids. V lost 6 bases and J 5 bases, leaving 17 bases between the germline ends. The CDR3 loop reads CASSPGADLDNEQFF. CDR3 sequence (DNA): TGTGCCAGCAGCCCCGGGGCCGACCTTGACAATGAGCAGTTCTTC.

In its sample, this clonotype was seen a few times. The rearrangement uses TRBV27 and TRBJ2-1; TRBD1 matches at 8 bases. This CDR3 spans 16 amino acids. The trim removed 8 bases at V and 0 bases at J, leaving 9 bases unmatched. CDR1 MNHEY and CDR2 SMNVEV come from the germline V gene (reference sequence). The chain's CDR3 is CASRLIGTGSYNEQFF. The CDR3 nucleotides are TGTGCCAGCCGCCTCATAGGGACAGGCTCCTACAATGAGCAGTTCTTC.

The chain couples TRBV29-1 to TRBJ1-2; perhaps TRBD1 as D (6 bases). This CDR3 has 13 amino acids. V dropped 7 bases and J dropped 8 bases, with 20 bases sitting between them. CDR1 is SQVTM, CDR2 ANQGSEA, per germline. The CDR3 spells CSAGGPSGLGYTF. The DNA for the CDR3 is TGCAGCGCTGGGGGGCCCAGTGGGCTCGGCTACACCTTC. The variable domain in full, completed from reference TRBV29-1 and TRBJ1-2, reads SAVISQKPSRDICQRGTSLTIQCQVDSQVTMMFWYRQQPGQSLTLIATANQGSEATYESGFVIDKFPISRPNLTFSTLTVSNMSPEDSSIYLCSAGGPSGLGYTFGSGTRLTVV.

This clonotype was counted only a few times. The CDR3 protein is CASSLSDMGEQYF. CDR3 coding DNA: TGTGCCAGCAGTTTATCGGACATGGGGGAGCAGTACTTC. This sequence joins TRBV27 and TRBJ2-5; D assignment may be TRBD1 or TRBD2 (5 bases each). The V gene lost 0 bases and the J gene lost 11 bases, with 13 bases spanning the gap. CDR3 length: 13 amino acids. Germline V gives CDR1 MNHEY, CDR2 SMNVEV (reference sequence).

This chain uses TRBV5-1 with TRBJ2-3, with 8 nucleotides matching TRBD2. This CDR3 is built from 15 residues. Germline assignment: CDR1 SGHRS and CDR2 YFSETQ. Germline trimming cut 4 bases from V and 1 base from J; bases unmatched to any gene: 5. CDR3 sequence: CASSPGRVGTDTQYF. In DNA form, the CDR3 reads TGCGCCAGCAGCCCCGGGAGGGTAGGCACAGATACGCAGTATTTT.

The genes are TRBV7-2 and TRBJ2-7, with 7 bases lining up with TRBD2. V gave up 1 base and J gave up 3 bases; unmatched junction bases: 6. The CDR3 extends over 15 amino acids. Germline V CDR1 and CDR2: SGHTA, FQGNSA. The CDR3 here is CASSLVGGPVYEQYF. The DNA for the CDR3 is TGTGCCAGCAGCTTAGTGGGAGGGCCGGTCTACGAGCAGTACTTC. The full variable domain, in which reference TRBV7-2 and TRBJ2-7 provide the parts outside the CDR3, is GAGVSQSPSNKVTEKGKDVELRCDPISGHTALYWYRQSLGQGLEFLIYFQGNSAPDKSGLPSDRFSAERTGGSVSTLTIQRTQQEDSAVYLCASSLVGGPVYEQYFGPGTRLTVT.

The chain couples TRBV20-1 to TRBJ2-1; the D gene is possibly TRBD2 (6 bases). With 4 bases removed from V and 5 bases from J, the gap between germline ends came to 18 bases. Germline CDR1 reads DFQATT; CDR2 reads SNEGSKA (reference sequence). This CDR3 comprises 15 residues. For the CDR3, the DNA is TGCAGTGCTACTCCCTTTGGTAGCGGTAACAATGAGCAGTTCTTC. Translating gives CSATPFGSGNNEQFF.

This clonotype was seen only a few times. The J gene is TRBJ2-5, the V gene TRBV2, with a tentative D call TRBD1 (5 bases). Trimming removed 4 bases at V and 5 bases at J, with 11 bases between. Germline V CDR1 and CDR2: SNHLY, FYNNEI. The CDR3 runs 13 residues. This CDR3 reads CASSVRDGETQYF. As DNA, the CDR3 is TGTGCCAGCAGTGTCAGGGATGGGGAGACCCAGTACTTC.

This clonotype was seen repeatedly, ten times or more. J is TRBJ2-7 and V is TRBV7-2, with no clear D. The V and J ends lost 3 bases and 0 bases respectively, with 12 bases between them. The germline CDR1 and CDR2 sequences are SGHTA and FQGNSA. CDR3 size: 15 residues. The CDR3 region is CASSLDAHSSYEQYF. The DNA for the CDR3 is TGTGCCAGCAGCTTGGACGCCCACAGCTCCTACGAGCAGTACTTC.

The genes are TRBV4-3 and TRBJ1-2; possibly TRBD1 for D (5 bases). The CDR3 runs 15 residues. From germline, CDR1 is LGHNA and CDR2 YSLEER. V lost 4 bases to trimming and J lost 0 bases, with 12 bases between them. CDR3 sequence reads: CASSPHQGSNYGYTF. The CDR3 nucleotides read TGCGCCAGCAGCCCCCACCAGGGATCTAACTATGGCTACACCTTC.

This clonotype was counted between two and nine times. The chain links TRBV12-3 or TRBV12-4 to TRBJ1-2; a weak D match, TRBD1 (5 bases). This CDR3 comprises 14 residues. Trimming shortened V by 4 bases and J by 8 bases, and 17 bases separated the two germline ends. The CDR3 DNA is TGTGCCAGCAGTTCCGTGGGCAGGGATATCGGCTACACCTTC. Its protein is CASSSVGRDIGYTF.

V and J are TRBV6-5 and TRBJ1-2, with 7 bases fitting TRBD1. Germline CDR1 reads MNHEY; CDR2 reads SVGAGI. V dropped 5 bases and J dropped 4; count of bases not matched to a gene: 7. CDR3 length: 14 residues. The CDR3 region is CASSGPTGTYGYTF. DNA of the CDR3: TGTGCCAGCAGTGGACCGACAGGGACCTATGGCTACACCTTC.

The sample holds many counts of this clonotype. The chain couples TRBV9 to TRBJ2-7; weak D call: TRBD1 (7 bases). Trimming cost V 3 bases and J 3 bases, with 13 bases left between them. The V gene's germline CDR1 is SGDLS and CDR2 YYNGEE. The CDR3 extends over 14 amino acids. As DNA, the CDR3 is TGTGCCAGCAGCGAGACTCAGGGGGGCTACGAGCAGTACTTC. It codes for CASSETQGGYEQYF. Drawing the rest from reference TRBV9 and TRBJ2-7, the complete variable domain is DSGVTQTPKHLITATGQRVTLRCSPRSGDLSVYWYQQSLDQGLQFLIQYYNGEERAKGNILERFSAQQFPDLHSELNLSSLELGDSALYFCASSETQGGYEQYFGPGTRLTVT.